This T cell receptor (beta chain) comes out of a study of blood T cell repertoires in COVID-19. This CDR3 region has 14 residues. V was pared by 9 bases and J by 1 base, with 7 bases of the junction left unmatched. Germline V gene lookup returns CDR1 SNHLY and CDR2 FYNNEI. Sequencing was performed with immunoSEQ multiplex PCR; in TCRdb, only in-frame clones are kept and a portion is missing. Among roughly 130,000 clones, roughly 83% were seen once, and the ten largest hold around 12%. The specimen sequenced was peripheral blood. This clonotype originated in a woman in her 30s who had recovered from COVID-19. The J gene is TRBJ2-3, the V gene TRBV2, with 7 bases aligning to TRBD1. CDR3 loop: CASSQGTGTDTQYF. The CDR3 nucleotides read TGTGCCAGTTCACAGGGGACAGGCACAGATACGCAGTATTTT.